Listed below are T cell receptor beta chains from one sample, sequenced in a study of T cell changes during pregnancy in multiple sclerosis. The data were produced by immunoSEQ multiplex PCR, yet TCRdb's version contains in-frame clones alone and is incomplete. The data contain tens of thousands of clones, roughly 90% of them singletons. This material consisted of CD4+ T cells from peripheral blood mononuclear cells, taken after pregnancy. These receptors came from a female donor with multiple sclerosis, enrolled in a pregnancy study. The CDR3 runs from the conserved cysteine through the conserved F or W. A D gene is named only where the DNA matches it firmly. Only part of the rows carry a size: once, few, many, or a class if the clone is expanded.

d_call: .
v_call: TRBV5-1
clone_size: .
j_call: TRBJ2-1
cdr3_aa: CASSLPSQGYNEQFF
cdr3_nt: TGCGCCAGCAGCTTACCCTCACAGGGCTACAATGAGCAGTTCTTC

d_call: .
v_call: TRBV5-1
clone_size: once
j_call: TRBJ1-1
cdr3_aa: CASSPIQGQNTEAFF
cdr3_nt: TGCGCCAGCAGCCCGATACAGGGCCAGAACACTGAAGCTTTCTTT

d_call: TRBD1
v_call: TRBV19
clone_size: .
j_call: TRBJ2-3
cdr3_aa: CASSIDRAGADTQYF
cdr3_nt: TGTGCCAGTAGTATCGACAGGGCTGGGGCAGATACGCAGTATTTT

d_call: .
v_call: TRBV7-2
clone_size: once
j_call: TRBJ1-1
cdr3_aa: CASSLRGAGYTEAFF
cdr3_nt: TGTGCCAGCAGCCTCCGGGGGGCCGGTTACACTGAAGCTTTCTTT

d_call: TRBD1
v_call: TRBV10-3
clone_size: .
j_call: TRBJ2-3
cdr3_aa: CAISASGQGRSADTQYF
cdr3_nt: TGTGCCATCAGTGCATCGGGACAGGGAAGGTCGGCAGATACGCAGTATTTT

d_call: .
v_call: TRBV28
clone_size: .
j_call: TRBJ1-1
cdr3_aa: CASSLYGSGTEAFF
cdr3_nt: TGTGCCAGCAGTTTATATGGGTCGGGCACTGAAGCTTTCTTT

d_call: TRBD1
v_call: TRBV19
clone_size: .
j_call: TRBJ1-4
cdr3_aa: CASSSLLRTGGEKLFF
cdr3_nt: TGTGCCAGTAGCAGCCTCCTTCGGACAGGGGGTGAAAAACTGTTTTTT

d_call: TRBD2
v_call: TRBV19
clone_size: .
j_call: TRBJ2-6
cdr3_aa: CASTPGGSGANVLTF
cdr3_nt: TGTGCCAGTACCCCGGGGGGGTCTGGGGCCAACGTCCTGACTTTC

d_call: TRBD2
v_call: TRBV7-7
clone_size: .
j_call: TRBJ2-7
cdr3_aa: CASSRRAGASYEQYF
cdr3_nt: TGTGCCAGCAGCCGGAGGGCGGGAGCTTCTTACGAGCAGTACTTC

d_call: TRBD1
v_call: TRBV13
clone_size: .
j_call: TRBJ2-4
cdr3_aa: CASSSRDRGNSKNIQYF
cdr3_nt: TGTGCCAGCAGCTCTAGAGACAGGGGTAATTCCAAAAACATTCAGTACTTC

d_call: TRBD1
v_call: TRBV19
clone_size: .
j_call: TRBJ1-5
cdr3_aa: CASSRGILRQGGDQPQHF
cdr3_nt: TGTGCCAGTAGTAGGGGGATCTTGAGACAGGGTGGGGATCAGCCCCAGCATTTT

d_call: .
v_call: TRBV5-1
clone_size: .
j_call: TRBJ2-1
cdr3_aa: CASSLGWANEQFF
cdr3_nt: TGCGCCAGCAGCTTGGGCTGGGCTAATGAGCAGTTCTTC

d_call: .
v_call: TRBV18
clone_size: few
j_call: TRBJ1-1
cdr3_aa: CASSPFSGTMNTEAFF
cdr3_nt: TGTGCCAGCTCACCGTTCTCCGGGACAATGAACACTGAAGCTTTCTTT

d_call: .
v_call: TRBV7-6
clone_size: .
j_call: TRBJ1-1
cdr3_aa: CASSSGQNTEAFF
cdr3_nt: TGTGCCAGCAGCTCGGGACAGAACACTGAAGCTTTCTTT

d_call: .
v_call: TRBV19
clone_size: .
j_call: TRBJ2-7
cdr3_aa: CASSTYRETHEQYF
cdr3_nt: TGTGCCAGTAGTACCTACAGGGAAACCCACGAGCAGTACTTC

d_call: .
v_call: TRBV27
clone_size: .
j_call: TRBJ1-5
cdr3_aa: CASREGVWSNQPQHF
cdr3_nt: TGTGCCAGCCGAGAGGGGGTATGGAGCAATCAGCCCCAGCATTTT

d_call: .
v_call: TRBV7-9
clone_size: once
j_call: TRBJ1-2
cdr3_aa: CASSPTLSYGYTF
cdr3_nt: TGTGCCAGCAGCCCTACGCTGAGCTATGGCTACACCTTC

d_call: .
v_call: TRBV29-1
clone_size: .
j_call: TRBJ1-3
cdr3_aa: CSVLQGWSGNTIYF
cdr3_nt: TGCAGCGTTCTACAGGGTTGGTCTGGAAACACCATATATTTT

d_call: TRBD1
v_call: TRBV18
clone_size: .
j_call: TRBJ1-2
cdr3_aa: CASSPTGPSYGYTF
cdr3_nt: TGTGCCAGCTCACCGACAGGGCCCTCCTATGGCTACACCTTC

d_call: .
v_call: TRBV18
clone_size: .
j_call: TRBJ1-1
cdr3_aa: CASSPRRVSEAFF
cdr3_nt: TGTGCCAGCTCACCACGACGGGTCTCTGAAGCTTTCTTT

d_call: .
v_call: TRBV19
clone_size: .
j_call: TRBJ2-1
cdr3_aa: CASMEWSANEQFF
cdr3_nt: TGTGCCAGTATGGAGTGGTCTGCCAATGAGCAGTTCTTC

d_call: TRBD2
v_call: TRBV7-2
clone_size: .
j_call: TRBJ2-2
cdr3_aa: CASSSPTSPGELFF
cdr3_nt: TGTGCCAGCAGCTCCCCGACTAGCCCCGGGGAGCTGTTTTTT

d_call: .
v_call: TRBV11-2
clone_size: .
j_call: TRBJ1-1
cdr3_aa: CASSLSLTGNTEAFF
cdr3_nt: TGTGCCAGCAGCTTATCCTTGACGGGTAACACTGAAGCTTTCTTT

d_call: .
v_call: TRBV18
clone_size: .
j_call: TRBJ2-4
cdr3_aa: CASSPPGTAKNIQYF
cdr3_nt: TGTGCCAGCTCACCACCGGGCACAGCCAAAAACATTCAGTACTTC

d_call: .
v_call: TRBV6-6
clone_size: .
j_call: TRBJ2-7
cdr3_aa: CASTQGRRDRPYEQYF
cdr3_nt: TGTGCCTCCACCCAGGGAAGGAGGGACCGTCCCTACGAGCAGTACTTC

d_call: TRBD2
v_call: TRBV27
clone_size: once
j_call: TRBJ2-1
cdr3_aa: CASSRTSGKWNEQFF
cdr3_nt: TGTGCCAGCAGCCGCACTAGCGGGAAGTGGAATGAGCAGTTCTTC

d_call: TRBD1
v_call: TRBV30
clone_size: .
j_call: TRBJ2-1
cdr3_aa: CAWIKQGGLTYNEQFF
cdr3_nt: TGTGCCTGGATCAAACAGGGGGGACTGACCTACAATGAGCAGTTCTTC

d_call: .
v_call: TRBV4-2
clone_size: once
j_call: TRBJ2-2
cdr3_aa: CASSQVGLTGELFF
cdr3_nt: TGTGCCAGCAGCCAAGTTGGGCTCACCGGGGAGCTGTTTTTT

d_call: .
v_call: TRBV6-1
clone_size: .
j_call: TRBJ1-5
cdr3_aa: CASSSGDQPQHF
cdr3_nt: TGTGCCAGCAGTTCGGGGGATCAGCCCCAGCATTTT

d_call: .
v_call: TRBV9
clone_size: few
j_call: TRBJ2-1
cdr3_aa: CASSVAGESYNEQFF
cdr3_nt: TGTGCCAGCAGCGTAGCGGGAGAGTCTTACAATGAGCAGTTCTTC

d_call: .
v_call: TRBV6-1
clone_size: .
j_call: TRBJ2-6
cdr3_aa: CASRAGGSGANVLTF
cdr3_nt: TGTGCCAGCAGAGCAGGAGGCTCCGGGGCCAACGTCCTGACTTTC

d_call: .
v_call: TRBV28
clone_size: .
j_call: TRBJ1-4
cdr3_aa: CASSLQTEKLFF
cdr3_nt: TGTGCCAGCAGTCTACAGACTGAAAAACTGTTTTTT

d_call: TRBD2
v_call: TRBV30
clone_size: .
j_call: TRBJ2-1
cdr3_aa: CAWSGWEGNEQFF
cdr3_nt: TGTGCCTGGAGTGGATGGGAGGGCAATGAGCAGTTCTTC

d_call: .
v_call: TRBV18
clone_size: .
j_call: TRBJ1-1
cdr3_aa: CASSTGRNTEAFF
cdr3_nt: TGTGCCAGCTCCACAGGGAGGAACACTGAAGCTTTCTTT

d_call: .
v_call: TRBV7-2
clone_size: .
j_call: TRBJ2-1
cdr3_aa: CASSTPGINEQFF
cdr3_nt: TGTGCCAGCAGCACGCCAGGGATCAATGAGCAGTTCTTC

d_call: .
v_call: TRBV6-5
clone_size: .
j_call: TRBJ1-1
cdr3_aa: CASSEQVNTEAFF
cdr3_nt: TGTGCCAGCAGTGAACAGGTGAACACTGAAGCTTTCTTT

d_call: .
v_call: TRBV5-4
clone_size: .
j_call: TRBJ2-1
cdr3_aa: CASSLGQSNEQFF
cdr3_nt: TGTGCCAGCAGCTTGGGACAGTCTAATGAGCAGTTCTTC

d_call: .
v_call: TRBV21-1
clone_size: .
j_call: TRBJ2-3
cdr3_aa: CASSPAGDSTDTQYF
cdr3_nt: TGTGCCAGCAGCCCAGCCGGGGATAGCACAGATACGCAGTATTTT

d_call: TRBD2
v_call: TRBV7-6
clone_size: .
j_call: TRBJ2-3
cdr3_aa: CASSSGLAGGYGSTDTQYF
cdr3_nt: TGTGCCAGCAGCTCAGGACTAGCGGGAGGGTACGGGTCAACAGATACGCAGTATTTT

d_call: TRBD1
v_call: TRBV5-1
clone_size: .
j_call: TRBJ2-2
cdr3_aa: CASSQPGGTGELFF
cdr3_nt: TGCGCCAGCAGCCAGCCAGGGGGCACCGGGGAGCTGTTTTTT

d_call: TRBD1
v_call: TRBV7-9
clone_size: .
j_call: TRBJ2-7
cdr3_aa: CASSPLTGPYF
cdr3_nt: TGTGCCAGCAGCCCGTTGACAGGGCCGTACTTC

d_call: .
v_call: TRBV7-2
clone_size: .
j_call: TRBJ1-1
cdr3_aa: CASSLAGPNTEAFF
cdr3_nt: TGTGCCAGCAGCTTAGCGGGGCCGAACACTGAAGCTTTCTTT

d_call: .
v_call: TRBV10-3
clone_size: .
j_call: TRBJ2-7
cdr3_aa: CAISEAVLLADSYEQYF
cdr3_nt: TGTGCCATCAGTGAGGCCGTCCTTCTAGCGGACAGCTACGAGCAGTACTTC

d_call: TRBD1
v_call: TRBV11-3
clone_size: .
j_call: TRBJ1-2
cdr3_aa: CASSLRQGGYGYTF
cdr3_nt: TGTGCCAGCAGCCTACGACAGGGGGGCTATGGCTACACCTTC

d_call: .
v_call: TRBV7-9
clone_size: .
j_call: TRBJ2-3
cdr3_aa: CASSASGARTDTQYF
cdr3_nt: TGTGCCAGCAGCGCATCGGGAGCTCGTACAGATACGCAGTATTTT

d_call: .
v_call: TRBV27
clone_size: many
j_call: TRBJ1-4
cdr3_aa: CASSLSQGTVGFELFF
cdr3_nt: TGTGCCAGCAGTTTATCACAGGGTACGGTGGGATTTGAACTGTTTTTT

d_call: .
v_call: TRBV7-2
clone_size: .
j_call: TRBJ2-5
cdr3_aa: CASSLWAAPRAETQYF
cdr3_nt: TGTGCCAGCAGCTTATGGGCGGCCCCGAGGGCGGAGACCCAGTACTTC

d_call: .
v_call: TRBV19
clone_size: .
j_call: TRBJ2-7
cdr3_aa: CASSIDAGFEQYF
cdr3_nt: TGTGCCAGTAGTATAGATGCAGGGTTCGAGCAGTACTTC

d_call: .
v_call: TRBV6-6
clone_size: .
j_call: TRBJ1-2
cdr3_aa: CASSYGSHGSGYTF
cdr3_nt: TGTGCCAGCAGTTACGGCAGCCACGGGAGTGGCTACACCTTC

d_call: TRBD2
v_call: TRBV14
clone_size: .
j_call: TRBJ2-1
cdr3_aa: CASSQDLAAYNEQFF
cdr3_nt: TGTGCCAGCAGCCAAGATCTAGCGGCCTACAATGAGCAGTTCTTC

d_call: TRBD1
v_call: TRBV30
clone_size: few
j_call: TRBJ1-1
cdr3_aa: CAWRGQGSNTEAFF
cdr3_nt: TGTGCCTGGAGAGGACAGGGGTCTAACACTGAAGCTTTCTTT